This T cell receptor beta chain was captured by sequencing in a study of blood T cell repertoires in COVID-19. Whole-study context: COVID-19 samples collected from the United States, Italy and Spain covered acute and convalescent phases.

Produced via immunoSEQ multiplex PCR; TCRdb's table is partial and in-frame only. The sample lists around 180,000 clones; 85% were seen once. Seattle participants joined during active infection and were tracked over time. The V gene lost 0 bases and the J gene lost 9 bases, with 18 bases spanning the gap. From germline, CDR1 is MGHRA and CDR2 YSYEKL. CDR3 length: 15 amino acids. Sequenced sample: peripheral blood. This chain connects TRBV4-1 to TRBJ2-7, with unresolved D. This receptor was identified in a person aged 70 to 85 with COVID-19, enrolled during active disease. The CDR3 reads CASSQDTARSLVQYF. The CDR3 region has the DNA TGCGCCAGCAGCCAAGATACAGCCCGATCTTTGGTGCAGTACTTC.